Below are 16 T cell receptor beta chains sequenced from a single sample in a study of blood T cell repertoires in COVID-19. TCRdb's table, derived via immunoSEQ multiplex PCR, lists solely in-frame clones and lacks some. The sample lists some 250,000 clones; around nine tenths were seen once. Sequencing input: peripheral blood. These receptors were taken from a woman aged 35 to 49 who had recovered from COVID-19.

The chain recombines TRBV20-1 with TRBJ2-3, with unresolved D. The CDR3 is 13 amino acids. Germline V gene data show CDR1 as DFQATT and CDR2 as SNEGSKA (reference sequence). Trimming took off 3 bases at V and 0 bases at J, with 7 bases between the two ends. DNA for the CDR3: TGCAGTGCTAGTCGTCAGAGCACAGATACGCAGTATTTT. Amino acid sequence: CSASRQSTDTQYF.

V and J are TRBV7-9 and TRBJ1-1, with a tentative D call TRBD1 (5 bases). This CDR3 region has 13 residues. Germline-derived CDR1 and CDR2 are SEHNR and FQNEAQ (reference sequence). V shed 11 bases and J shed 2 bases, with 15 bases lying between them. The CDR3: CAGRPGTNTEAFF. As DNA, the CDR3 is TGTGCCGGGCGGCCAGGGACTAACACTGAAGCTTTCTTT.

The gene calls are TRBV9 and TRBJ1-2; 7 nucleotides line up with TRBD1. The CDR3 is made up of 15 amino acids. Trimming removed 3 bases from V and 6 bases from J; junction bases left unmatched: 11. CDR1 is SGDLS, CDR2 YYNGEE, per germline. The CDR3 reads CASSEDPRGADGYTF. The CDR3 DNA is TGTGCCAGCAGCGAAGACCCCAGGGGGGCTGATGGCTACACCTTC.

The gene calls are TRBV7-9 and TRBJ2-7; 7 bases are shared with TRBD2. Losses at the gene ends were 5 bases for V and 5 bases for J; bases not matched to a gene: 9. Germline CDR1 is SEHNR and CDR2 is FQNEAQ (reference sequence). CDR3 length: 14 residues. CDR3 region: CASSPRRENDEQYF. In DNA form, the CDR3 reads TGTGCCAGCAGCCCGCGGCGGGAGAACGACGAGCAGTACTTC.

This chain uses TRBV5-7 with TRBJ2-7; 7 positions match TRBD2. TRBV5-7 is an open reading frame, and its role is uncertain. V trimming: 4 bases; J trimming: 10 bases; junction bases outside the gene matches: 11. This CDR3 is built from 13 residues. CDR3 DNA sequence: TGTGCCAGCAGCGCGGACCACAGCGGGGAACAGTACGTC. Protein product: CASSADHSGEQYV.

In its sample, this clone was seen once. The chain employs TRBV6-1 and TRBJ2-7; 10 bases fit TRBD1. The V gene end was trimmed by 4 bases and the J gene end by 1 base; junction bases not matched to a gene: 16. Germline V gene sequence: CDR1 MNHNS, CDR2 SASEGT. The CDR3 runs 19 residues. The DNA of the CDR3 is TGTGCCAGCAGTGCTCTTCCGGGACAGGGGTTGTTGGGGTCCTACGAGCAGTACTTC. Its translation: CASSALPGQGLLGSYEQYF.

The chain is built from TRBV9 and TRBJ2-7, with TRBD1 as a possible D gene (6 bases). CDR3 length equals 15 residues. V was clipped by 3 bases and J by 2 bases, with 15 bases between them. The V gene's germline CDR1 is SGDLS and CDR2 YYNGEE. The CDR3 loop reads CASSDPGQPTYEQYV. The CDR3 DNA follows: TGTGCCAGCAGCGACCCCGGACAGCCAACCTACGAGCAGTACGTC.

This rearrangement joins TRBV5-1 to TRBJ2-1; D possibly corresponds to TRBD2 (5 bases). Trimming stripped 0 bases from V and 6 bases from J, with 13 bases between. Germline V gives CDR1 SGHRS, CDR2 YFSETQ. The length of the CDR3 is 15 residues. The CDR3 DNA reads TGCGCCAGCAGCTTGGGCTTACTGGGGAGCAATGAGCAGTTCTTC. It translates to CASSLGLLGSNEQFF.

This clone was observed a single time. The rearrangement links TRBV6-6 to TRBJ1-2, with D perhaps matching TRBD1 (5 bases). The germline V gene encodes CDR1 MNHNY and CDR2 SVGAGI (reference sequence). V lost 7 bases and J lost 11, with 17 bases in between. CDR3 length: 12 amino acids. In nucleotides, the CDR3 is TGTGCCAGCACCTGGGGCGAGGGGAGGTACACCTTC. Its protein is CASTWGEGRYTF.

The V gene is TRBV6-5, the J gene TRBJ1-1, with no clear D. The CDR3 has 14 residues. V shed 5 bases and J shed 2 bases, with 12 bases lying between them. Germline-derived CDR1 and CDR2 are MNHEY and SVGAGI. CDR3 protein: CASSPAVGNTEAFF. The CDR3 region has the DNA TGTGCCAGCAGTCCCGCCGTGGGCAACACTGAAGCTTTCTTT.

The chain couples TRBV10-3 to TRBJ2-2; 10 bases agree with TRBD2. Germline loops: CDR1 ENHRY, CDR2 SYGVKD. The V segment lost 5 bases and the J segment 4 bases; nucleotides outside the gene matches: 4. CDR3 size: 15 residues. The chain's CDR3 is CAISTLAGVTGELFF. DNA of the CDR3: TGTGCCATCAGTACCCTAGCGGGAGTCACCGGGGAGCTGTTTTTT.

This clone was counted once. The chain employs TRBV6-2 or TRBV6-3 and TRBJ2-3; 7 bases line up with TRBD2. The ends lost 8 bases at V and 3 bases at J; junction bases unmatched: 8. The CDR3 consists of 14 residues. Germline V gives CDR1 MNHEY, CDR2 SVGEGT. The CDR3 DNA sequence: TGTGCCAGCTGCCCCCCGGGAGGAACAGATACGCAGTATTTT. Translation: CASCPPGGTDTQYF.

This rearrangement joins TRBV11-2 to TRBJ2-1; TRBD1 is a possible D gene (5 bases). Germline V gene lookup returns CDR1 SGHAT and CDR2 FQNNGV. The CDR3 is made up of 15 amino acids. The V end was cut by 1 base, the J end by 5 bases, with 12 bases between. The CDR3 spells CASSLVWAGHNEQFF. In DNA, the CDR3 is TGTGCCAGCAGCTTAGTATGGGCAGGGCACAATGAGCAGTTCTTC.

This chain connects TRBV6-5 to TRBJ2-3; D may be TRBD1 (5 bases). Trimming pared 10 bases from V and 0 bases from J, leaving 11 bases between. The CDR3 runs to 13 residues. CDR1 is MNHEY, CDR2 SVGAGI, per germline. CDR3 amino acids: CATQGLSTDTQYF. The CDR3 region has the DNA TGTGCCACGCAGGGCCTTAGCACAGATACGCAGTATTTT.

The genes are TRBV25-1 and TRBJ2-7; 8 bases line up with TRBD1. CDR1 is MGHDK, CDR2 SYGVNS, per germline. V was clipped by 2 bases and J by 2 bases; unmatched bases: 5. This CDR3 is 15 amino acids long. The CDR3 coding sequence is TGTGCCAGCAGTGAACAGGGGGCCCCTACCTACGAGCAGTACTTC. Residues: CASSEQGAPTYEQYF.

The CDR3 loop is CASSFGQYGYTF. The CDR3 DNA sequence: TGCGCCAGCAGCTTTGGCCAGTATGGCTACACCTTC. This chain joins TRBV5-1 and TRBJ1-2; D gene unclear. Germline V gene lookup returns CDR1 SGHRS and CDR2 YFSETQ. V lost 2 bases and J lost 5, with 7 bases in between. The CDR3 consists of 12 residues.